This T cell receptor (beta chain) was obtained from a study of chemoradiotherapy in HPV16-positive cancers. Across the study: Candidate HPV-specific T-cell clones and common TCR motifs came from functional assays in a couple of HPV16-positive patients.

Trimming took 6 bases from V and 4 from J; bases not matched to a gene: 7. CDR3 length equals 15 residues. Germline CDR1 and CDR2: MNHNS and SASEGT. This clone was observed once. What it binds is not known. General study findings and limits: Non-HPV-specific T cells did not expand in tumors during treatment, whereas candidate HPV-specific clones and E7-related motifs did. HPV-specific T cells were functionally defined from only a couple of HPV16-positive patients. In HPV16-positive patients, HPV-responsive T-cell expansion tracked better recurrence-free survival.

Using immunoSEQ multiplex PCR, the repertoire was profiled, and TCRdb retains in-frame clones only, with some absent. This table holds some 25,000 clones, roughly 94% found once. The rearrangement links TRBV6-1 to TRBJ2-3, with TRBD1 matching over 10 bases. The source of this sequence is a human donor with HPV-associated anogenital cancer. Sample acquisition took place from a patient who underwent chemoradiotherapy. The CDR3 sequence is CASSPGTGDADTQYF. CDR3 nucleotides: TGTGCCAGCAGCCCCGGGACAGGGGACGCAGATACGCAGTATTTT.